The 11 T cell receptor beta chains listed next were all sequenced from one sample in a study of OX40 agonist ivuxolimab in advanced cancers. Some clones are missing from TCRdb's copy, which holds only in-frame ones; the method was immunoSEQ multiplex PCR. The sample gives tens of thousands of clones, about 87% of which show up once; 1% is in the top ten. Specimen: CD4+ or CD8+ T cells sorted from blood, collected in a trial of the OX40 agonist ivuxolimab. Every receptor here comes from an adult with an advanced solid tumor such as melanoma, head and neck, liver or kidney cancer.

This chain links TRBV7-8 with TRBJ1-1; D not certain. Trimming left V 1 base short and J 1 base short, with 19 bases between. Germline V gene lookup returns CDR1 SGHVS and CDR2 FQNEAQ. The CDR3 length is 18 residues. CDR3 region: CASSLGSVWGERNTEAFF. CDR3 bases: TGTGCCAGCAGCTTAGGATCCGTCTGGGGAGAAAGGAACACTGAAGCTTTCTTT.

The chain carries TRBV5-1 and TRBJ2-7; perhaps D is TRBD1 or TRBD2 (5 bases each). The germline gives CDR1 SGHRS, CDR2 YFSETQ. Trimming removed 1 base from V and 0 bases from J, with 11 bases in between. CDR3 size: 15 residues. CDR3 in amino acids: CASSLSSGPSYEQYF. The CDR3 DNA reads as TGCGCCAGCAGCTTGTCGTCGGGGCCCTCCTACGAGCAGTACTTC.

V and J are TRBV5-6 and TRBJ2-5; TRBD2 agrees at 13 bases. The J call may not be correct, given that the DNA end is closer to TRBJ2-7. CDR1 and CDR2 from the germline V gene are SGHDT and YYEEEE. The CDR3 runs to 16 residues. Here the CDR3 DNA reads TGTGCCAGCAGATCTGGACTAGCGGGGGCCTCCTACGAGCAGTACTTC. Protein product: CASRSGLAGASYEQYF.

This clone was seen a handful of times. CDR3 nucleotides: TGCGCCAGCAGCGGACAGCAGGGGTACGAGCAGTACTTC. It specifies CASSGQQGYEQYF. The chain couples TRBV4-1 to TRBJ2-7; tentatively, D is TRBD1 (6 bases). Trimming stripped 5 bases from V and 4 bases from J, with 12 bases between. Germline V lookup: CDR1 MGHRA, CDR2 YSYEKL. The CDR3 length is 13 residues.

This clone turned up a few times. The chain carries TRBV5-1 and TRBJ2-1; no definite D call. This CDR3 spans 14 amino acids. Trimming took off 4 bases at V and 4 bases at J, with 12 bases between the two ends. Germline V lookup: CDR1 SGHRS, CDR2 YFSETQ. Written as DNA, the CDR3 is TGCGCCAGCAGCCCCGCCCCCGCATACAATGAGCAGTTCTTC. This encodes CASSPAPAYNEQFF.

This clone appeared a single time. The chain combines TRBV18 with TRBJ1-2; D remains unclear. The CDR3 loop spans 14 amino acids. Germline-derived CDR1 and CDR2 are KGHSH and LQKENI. Trimming left V 1 base short and J 0 bases short, with 6 bases between. CDR3 sequence reads: CASSPREANYGYTF. CDR3 DNA sequence: TGTGCCAGCTCACCACGGGAAGCTAACTATGGCTACACCTTC.

This clone turned up a few times. The chain uses TRBV30 and TRBJ1-1; 7 nucleotides match TRBD1. Germline assignment: CDR1 GTSNPN and CDR2 SVGIG (reference sequence). This CDR3 contains 14 residues. Unmatched junction bases numbered 12, after V lost 3 bases and J lost 8 bases. The CDR3 spells CAWRRDHLRGEAFF. CDR3 DNA sequence: TGTGCCTGGAGGAGAGACCACCTCAGGGGGGAAGCTTTCTTT.

The rearrangement links TRBV7-2 to TRBJ1-2; a weak D match, TRBD1 (6 bases). The germline CDR1 and CDR2 sequences are SGHTA and FQGNSA. This CDR3 spans 18 amino acids. The V gene lost 1 base and the J gene lost 0 bases, with 18 bases spanning the gap. In DNA form, the CDR3 reads TGTGCCAGCAGCTTAGAGGCAATAATGGACAGCGCTAACTATGGCTACACCTTC. Protein: CASSLEAIMDSANYGYTF.

This chain connects TRBV28 to TRBJ2-2; 10 bases are a match to TRBD2. The germline CDR1 and CDR2 sequences are MDHEN and SYDVKM. The CDR3 covers 16 residues. V trimming: 10 bases; J trimming: 1 base; junction bases outside the gene matches: 9. The chain's CDR3 is CANNTTSGKNTGELFF. The CDR3 nucleotides are TGTGCCAACAACACTACTAGCGGGAAGAACACCGGGGAGCTGTTTTTT. Drawing the rest from reference TRBV28 and TRBJ2-2, the complete variable domain is DVKVTQSSRYLVKRTGEKVFLECVQDMDHENMFWYRQDPGLGLRLIYFSYDVKMKEKGDIPEGYSVSREKKERFSLILESASTNQTSMYLCANNTTSGKNTGELFFGEGSRLTVL.

The rearrangement links TRBV18 to TRBJ2-5, with 9 bases matching TRBD1. There are 15 residues in the CDR3. The junction had 8 bases not matched to a gene; V was cut back by 4 bases and J by 5 bases. Germline V gene sequence: CDR1 KGHSH, CDR2 LQKENI. CDR3 DNA sequence: TGTGCCAGCTCACTTACCGGGACAGGGTCGGAGACCCAGTACTTC. Translating gives CASSLTGTGSETQYF.

This chain connects TRBV7-9 to TRBJ1-4, with 7 positions matching TRBD1. Germline CDR1 and CDR2: SEHNR and FQNEAQ (reference sequence). This CDR3 contains 13 residues. V trimming: 5 bases; J trimming: 10 bases; junction bases outside the gene matches: 7. The CDR3 is CASSPQGRGKLFF. CDR3 DNA sequence: TGTGCCAGCAGCCCACAGGGGCGAGGAAAACTGTTTTTT.